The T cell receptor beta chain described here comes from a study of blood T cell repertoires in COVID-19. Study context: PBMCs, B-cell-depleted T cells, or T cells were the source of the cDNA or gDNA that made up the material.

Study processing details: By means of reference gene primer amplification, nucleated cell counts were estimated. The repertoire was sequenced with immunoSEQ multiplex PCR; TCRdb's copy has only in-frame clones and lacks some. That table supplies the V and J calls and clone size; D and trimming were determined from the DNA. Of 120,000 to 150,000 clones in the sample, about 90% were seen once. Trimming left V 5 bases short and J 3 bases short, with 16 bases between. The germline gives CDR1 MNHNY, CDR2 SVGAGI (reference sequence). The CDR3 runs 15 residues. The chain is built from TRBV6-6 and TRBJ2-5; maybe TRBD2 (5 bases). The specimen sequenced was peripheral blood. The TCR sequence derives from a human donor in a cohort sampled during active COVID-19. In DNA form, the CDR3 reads TGTGCCAGCAGTCCAGGACTTGTTTGGGAAGAGACCCAGTACTTC. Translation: CASSPGLVWEETQYF.